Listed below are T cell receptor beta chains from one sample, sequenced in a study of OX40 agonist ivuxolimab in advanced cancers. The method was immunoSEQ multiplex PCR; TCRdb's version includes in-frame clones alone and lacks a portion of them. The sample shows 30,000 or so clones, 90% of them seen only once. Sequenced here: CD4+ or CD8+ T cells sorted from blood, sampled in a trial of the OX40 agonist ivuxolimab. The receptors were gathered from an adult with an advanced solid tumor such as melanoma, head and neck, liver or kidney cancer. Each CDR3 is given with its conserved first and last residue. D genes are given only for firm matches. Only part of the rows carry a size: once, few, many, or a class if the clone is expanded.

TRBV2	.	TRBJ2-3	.	CASSEAPGPYFDTQYF	TGTGCCAGCAGTGAAGCGCCGGGTCCCTATTTCGATACGCAGTATTTT
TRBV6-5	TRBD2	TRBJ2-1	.	CASTSSGRVSNEQFF	TGTGCCAGTACCTCTAGCGGGAGGGTGTCGAATGAGCAGTTCTTC
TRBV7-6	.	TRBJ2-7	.	CASSLKEAEQYF	TGTGCCAGCAGCTTAAAGGAGGCCGAGCAGTACTTC
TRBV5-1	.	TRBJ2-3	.	CASEFSPESTDTQYF	TGCGCCAGCGAATTTAGCCCGGAAAGCACAGATACGCAGTATTTT
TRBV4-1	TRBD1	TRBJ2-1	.	CASSQEVGTGKVEQFF	TGCGCCAGCAGCCAAGAGGTCGGGACAGGTAAAGTGGAGCAGTTCTTC
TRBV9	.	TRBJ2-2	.	CASSVNKKSANTGELFF	TGTGCCAGCAGCGTAAACAAAAAGTCCGCGAACACCGGGGAGCTGTTTTTT
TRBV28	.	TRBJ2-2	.	CASRDTGRTGELFF	TGTGCCAGCCGGGACACCGGACGGACCGGGGAGCTGTTTTTT
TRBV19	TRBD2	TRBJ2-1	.	CASSIDTGLAVKNEQFF	TGTGCCAGTAGTATAGATACGGGACTAGCGGTAAAAAATGAGCAGTTCTTC
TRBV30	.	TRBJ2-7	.	CAWSEGSSYEQYF	TGTGCCTGGAGTGAGGGGAGTTCCTACGAGCAGTACTTC
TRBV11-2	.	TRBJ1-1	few	CASSLEAGLANTEAFF	TGTGCCAGCAGCTTAGAGGCAGGGCTGGCTAACACTGAAGCTTTCTTT
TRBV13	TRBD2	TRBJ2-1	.	CASSFRTSGRVEQFF	TGTGCCAGCAGCTTCAGGACTAGCGGGAGGGTTGAGCAGTTCTTC
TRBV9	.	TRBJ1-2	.	CASSGSQNYGYTF	TGTGCCAGCAGTGGCTCTCAAAACTATGGCTACACCTTC
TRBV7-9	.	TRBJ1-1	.	CASSSLTANTEAFF	TGTGCCAGCAGCTCTCTGACAGCGAACACTGAAGCTTTCTTT
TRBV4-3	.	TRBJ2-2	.	CASSQVELASTGELFF	TGCGCCAGCAGCCAAGTGGAACTAGCAAGTACCGGGGAGCTGTTTTTT
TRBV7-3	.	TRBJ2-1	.	CASSLTARGDSYNEQFF	TGTGCCAGCAGCTTAACAGCCAGGGGGGACTCCTACAATGAGCAGTTCTTC
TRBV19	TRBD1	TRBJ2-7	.	CATQPGQGLYEQYF	TGTGCCACCCAACCGGGACAGGGTCTATACGAGCAGTACTTC
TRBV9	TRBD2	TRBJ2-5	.	CASSETPGGETQYF	TGTGCCAGCAGCGAAACTCCGGGGGGTGAGACCCAGTACTTC
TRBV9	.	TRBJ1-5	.	CASSLGGGSNQPQHF	TGTGCCAGCAGCCTCGGGGGGGGAAGCAATCAGCCCCAGCATTTT
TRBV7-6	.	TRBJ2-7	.	CASSLAGPAQGQYF	TGTGCCAGCAGCTTGGCAGGGCCAGCCCAGGGGCAGTACTTC
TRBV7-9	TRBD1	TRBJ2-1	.	CASSPGQGVEQFF	TGTGCCAGCAGCCCGGGACAGGGTGTTGAGCAGTTCTTC
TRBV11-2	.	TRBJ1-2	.	CASSLSGGPQTYGYTF	TGTGCCAGCAGCTTATCTGGGGGCCCCCAAACATATGGCTACACCTTC
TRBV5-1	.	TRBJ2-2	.	CASSLAEVTSTGELFF	TGCGCCAGCAGCTTGGCGGAGGTTACTTCGACCGGGGAGCTGTTTTTT
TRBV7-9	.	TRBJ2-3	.	CASSLVGGRTDTQYF	TGTGCCAGCAGCTTAGTAGGGGGACGCACAGATACGCAGTATTTT
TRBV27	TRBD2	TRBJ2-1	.	CASTRRGTSGGPDNEQFF	TGTGCCAGCACCAGGAGGGGGACTAGCGGGGGCCCCGACAATGAGCAGTTCTTC
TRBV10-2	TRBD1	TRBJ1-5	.	CASRQGAAQPQHF	TGCGCCAGCAGACAGGGGGCGGCTCAGCCCCAGCATTTT
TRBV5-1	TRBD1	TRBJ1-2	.	CASSGDRGDTF	TGCGCCAGCAGCGGGGACAGGGGGGACACCTTC
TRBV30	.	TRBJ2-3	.	CAWSFLTDTQYF	TGTGCCTGGAGTTTCTTGACAGATACGCAGTATTTT
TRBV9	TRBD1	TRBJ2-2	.	CASSAPGQGAAGELFF	TGTGCCAGCAGCGCACCGGGACAGGGGGCGGCCGGGGAGCTGTTTTTT
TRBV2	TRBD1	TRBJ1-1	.	CASSQGEAGMNTEAFF	TGTGCCAGCAGCCAGGGGGAGGCTGGAATGAACACTGAAGCTTTCTTT
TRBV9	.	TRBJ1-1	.	CASSAPRSFRAFF	TGTGCCAGCAGCGCCCCTAGGTCTTTTAGGGCTTTCTTT
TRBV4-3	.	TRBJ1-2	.	CAGSRSQGAGGYTF	TGCGCCGGCAGCCGATCCCAAGGGGCAGGAGGCTACACCTTC
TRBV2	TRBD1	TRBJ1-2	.	CASNLLTGNYGYTF	TGTGCCAGCAATCTTCTGACAGGGAACTATGGCTACACCTTC
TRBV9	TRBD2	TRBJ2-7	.	CASSAGLAGGSYEQYF	TGTGCCAGCAGCGCTGGACTAGCGGGAGGTAGTTACGAGCAGTACTTC
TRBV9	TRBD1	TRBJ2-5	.	CASSDGQGRETQYF	TGTGCCAGCAGCGACGGACAGGGTCGAGAGACCCAGTACTTC
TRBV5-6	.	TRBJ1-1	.	CASSLMGAEAFF	TGTGCCAGCAGCTTGATGGGGGCAGAAGCTTTCTTT
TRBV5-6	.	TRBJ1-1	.	CASSPLEQALEAFF	TGTGCCAGCAGCCCCCTTGAACAGGCCCTTGAAGCTTTCTTT
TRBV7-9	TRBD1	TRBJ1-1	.	CASRGQGTNTEAFF	TGTGCCAGCCGGGGACAGGGGACGAACACTGAAGCTTTCTTT
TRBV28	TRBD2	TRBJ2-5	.	CASREFLAETILSTQYF	TGTGCCAGCAGAGAATTTCTAGCGGAGACCATTCTTTCGACCCAGTACTTC
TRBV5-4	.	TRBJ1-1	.	CASSSGTPKTFF	TGTGCCAGCAGCAGCGGGACACCCAAAACTTTCTTT
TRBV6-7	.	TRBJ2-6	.	CASSGFRRRANVLTF	TGTGCCAGCAGTGGTTTTCGGCGTCGGGCCAACGTCCTGACTTTC
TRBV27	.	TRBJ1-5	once	CASSRQNSNQPQHF	TGTGCCAGCAGCCGACAAAATAGCAATCAGCCCCAGCATTTT
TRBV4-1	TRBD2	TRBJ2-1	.	CASSQDLVRGTYNEQFF	TGCGCCAGCAGCCAAGATCTAGTGCGGGGGACCTACAATGAGCAGTTCTTC
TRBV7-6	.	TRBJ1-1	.	CASSLEGVGTEAFF	TGTGCCAGCAGCTTAGAAGGCGTTGGCACTGAAGCTTTCTTT
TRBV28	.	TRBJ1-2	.	CASSSDRLLVGYGYTF	TGTGCCAGCAGTTCTGACAGGCTATTAGTAGGCTATGGCTACACCTTC